The source of this TCR beta chain is a study of CD8+ T cells in alopecia areata. Study background: Tofacitinib exposure lasted 6 to 18 months, followed by 6 months off drug. Study results and caveats: During tofacitinib treatment, many expanded lesional clones remained in scalp and blood.

Treatment specified: oral pan-JAK inhibitor, 5-10 mg twice daily. To note about this clone: The antigen remains undetermined.

Reverse transcription of extracted RNA yielded cDNA, which provided the sequencing template. TCRdb keeps only in-frame clones here, not all; method: immunoSEQ multiplex PCR. This table holds some 170,000 clones, approximately 59% found once. Per the germline V gene, CDR1 is LNHDA and CDR2 is SQIVND (reference sequence). CDR3 length: 16 amino acids. V lost 5 bases, J lost 2 bases, and 18 bases lay in between. This chain connects TRBV19 to TRBJ1-1; D unresolved. This specimen was CD4+ T cells sorted from blood, taken at approximately week 61, from a patient treated with tofacitinib. The clonotype comes from a human donor with alopecia areata. DNA for the CDR3: TGTGCCAGTAGTTTTAGCGCGACGGAGAGTAACACTGAAGCTTTCTTT. It is translated as CASSFSATESNTEAFF.